The clone carrying this T cell receptor (beta chain) came up many times. This record belongs to a study of early T cells in non-severe SARS-CoV-2 infection. Across the study: Sequenced material consisted of bulk RNA (from unsorted whole blood), and chains were unpaired.

Unique molecular identifier tags were affixed to discrete cDNA molecules. TCRdb redid the calling of the 5' RACE reads with MiXCR, one entry per CDR3 protein. The sample records 60,000 to 75,000 distinct CDR3 sequences, roughly 4.9% being singletons. CDR1 is LGHNA, CDR2 YNFKEQ, per germline. Trimming removed 3 bases from V and 2 bases from J; junction bases left unmatched: 2. The CDR3 length is 15 residues. This chain uses TRBV4-2 with TRBJ2-1; 9 bases agree with TRBD2. The clonotype originates from an adult who was a healthcare worker with PCR-confirmed SARS-CoV-2 infection or an uninfected control (not recorded which). The donor label of this sample is uncertain. Source: whole blood, taken at baseline. CDR3 sequence reads: CASSHSGGAYNEQFF. The CDR3 region has the DNA TGTGCCAGCAGCCATAGCGGGGGCGCCTACAATGAGCAGTTCTTC.